This entry lists 22 T cell receptor beta chains sequenced from one sample in a study of OX40 agonist ivuxolimab in advanced cancers. The repertoire was sequenced with immunoSEQ multiplex PCR; TCRdb's copy has only in-frame clones and lacks some. This sample yields roughly 80,000 clones, of which around 86% are seen a single time; 1.9% belongs to the top ten. This sample comprised CD4+ or CD8+ T cells sorted from blood, obtained in a trial of the OX40 agonist ivuxolimab. All receptors derive from an adult with an advanced solid tumor such as melanoma, head and neck, liver or kidney cancer.

This chain uses TRBV5-5 with TRBJ2-4, with 13 bases aligning to TRBD2. The V segment lost 0 bases and the J segment 4 bases; nucleotides outside the gene matches: 10. Per the germline V gene, CDR1 is SGHKS and CDR2 is YYEKEE (reference sequence). CDR3 length: 19 residues. CDR3 sequence reads: CASSLADPGLAGSKNIQYF. CDR3 coding DNA: TGTGCCAGCAGCTTGGCCGACCCGGGACTAGCGGGGTCAAAAAACATTCAGTACTTC.

The J gene is TRBJ1-6, the V gene TRBV7-2; the D is unclear. Trimming pared 5 bases from V and 7 bases from J, leaving 6 bases between. Germline V lookup: CDR1 SGHTA, CDR2 FQGNSA. The CDR3 spans 12 residues. The CDR3 loop is CASSGVNSPLHF. The CDR3 DNA follows: TGTGCCAGCAGCGGAGTGAATTCACCCCTCCACTTT.

J is TRBJ1-4 and V is TRBV28, with TRBD1 matching over 12 bases. Germline lookup yields CDR1 MDHEN and CDR2 SYDVKM. The CDR3 spans 16 residues. V gave up 1 base and J gave up 8 bases; unmatched junction bases: 5. CDR3 protein: CASSLSGTGGREKLFF. DNA of the CDR3: TGTGCCAGCAGTTTATCAGGGACAGGGGGCAGGGAAAAACTGTTTTTT.

The gene calls are TRBV5-4 and TRBJ2-7, with a tentative D call TRBD2 (6 bases). Trimming removed 6 bases from V and 6 bases from J, with 22 bases in between. Germline assignment: CDR1 SGHNT and CDR2 YYREEE (reference sequence). The CDR3 runs 15 residues. The CDR3 reads CASTFGTPTRGEQYF. The CDR3 nucleotides are TGTGCCAGCACCTTCGGGACTCCTACACGGGGCGAGCAGTACTTC.

The J gene is TRBJ1-4, the V gene TRBV19; D is uncertain. The CDR3 loop spans 12 amino acids. Trimming cost V 7 bases and J 5 bases, with 8 bases left between them. The germline V gene has CDR1 LNHDA and CDR2 SQIVND (reference sequence). CDR3 DNA: TGTGCCAGTATCTCAGAGAATGAAAAACTGTTTTTT. Amino acids: CASISENEKLFF.

The V and J genes are TRBV19 and TRBJ1-2; TRBD1 might be the D (5 bases). Germline-derived CDR1 and CDR2 are LNHDA and SQIVND (reference sequence). V was clipped by 2 bases and J by 8 bases, with 12 bases between them. The CDR3 consists of 13 residues. The CDR3 DNA reads as TGTGCCAGTAGTATATTGGGGGGAAAAGGCTACACCTTC. It codes for CASSILGGKGYTF.

The rearrangement joins TRBV2 to TRBJ1-2; 9 nucleotides line up with TRBD1. The germline V gene encodes CDR1 SNHLY and CDR2 FYNNEI. The CDR3 extends over 16 amino acids. The junction had 15 bases not matched to a gene; V was cut back by 5 bases and J by 8 bases. The chain's CDR3 is CASSYVGDRAGGGYTF. The CDR3 DNA sequence: TGTGCCAGCAGTTACGTGGGGGACAGGGCCGGGGGAGGCTACACCTTC.

The V and J genes are TRBV6-5 and TRBJ2-1; no clear D. Looked up from germline, CDR1 is MNHEY and CDR2 is SVGAGI. The V and J ends lost 4 bases and 10 bases respectively, with 14 bases between them. The CDR3 totals 13 residues. CDR3 in DNA: TGTGCCAGCAGTTCGCCTAATCTTCGGGAGCAGTTCTTC. Protein product: CASSSPNLREQFF.

This rearrangement joins TRBV5-4 to TRBJ1-1; no firm D call. CDR1 and CDR2 (germline): SGHNT, YYREEE (reference sequence). The V gene lost 0 bases and the J gene lost 6 bases, with 9 bases spanning the gap. This CDR3 spans 13 amino acids. CDR3 sequence (DNA): TGTGCCAGCAGCTTGGACCCGGTAGCTGAAGCTTTCTTT. Protein sequence: CASSLDPVAEAFF.

The genes are TRBV6-6 and TRBJ1-2; D is uncertain. The CDR3 sequence is 12 residues long. V was cut by 0 bases and J by 10 bases, with 9 bases left in between. Germline loops: CDR1 MNHNY, CDR2 SVGAGI (reference sequence). The DNA of the CDR3 is TGTGCCAGCAGTTACTCGAGGCAGCACTACACCTTC. Amino acids: CASSYSRQHYTF.

The chain is built from TRBV6-6 and TRBJ1-3; D remains ambiguous. Trimming removed 7 bases from V and 4 bases from J, with 8 bases in between. The CDR3 length is 12 residues. CDR1 and CDR2 from the germline V gene are MNHNY and SVGAGI (reference sequence). The CDR3: CASKGTGNTIYF. The CDR3 nucleotides are TGTGCCAGCAAGGGTACGGGAAACACCATATATTTT.

V and J are TRBV11-2 and TRBJ2-2; tentative D call: TRBD1 (5 bases). CDR1 is SGHAT and CDR2 is FQNNGV in the germline V gene. CDR3 length: 17 residues. V shed 0 bases and J shed 5 bases, with 16 bases lying between them. CDR3 nucleotide sequence: TGTGCCAGCAGCTTAGATGTGCAGGCCTCAGGGACCGGGGAGCTGTTTTTT. Translating it yields CASSLDVQASGTGELFF.

The V call is TRBV12-5, the J call TRBJ2-7, with TRBD1 matching 7 bases. This CDR3 region has 15 residues. Trimming removed 4 bases from V and 3 bases from J; junction bases left unmatched: 9. Germline CDR1 and CDR2: LGHNT and FRNRAP. The DNA of the CDR3 is TGTGCTAGTGGTTCAGTCCCGGGACAGAGCTACGAGCAGTACTTC. Its protein product is CASGSVPGQSYEQYF. The full variable domain, with the rest looked up from reference TRBV12-5 and TRBJ2-7, is DARVTQTPRHKVTEMGQEVTMRCQPILGHNTVFWYRQTMMQGLELLAYFRNRAPLDDSGMPKDRFSAEMPDATLATLKIQPSEPRDSAVYFCASGSVPGQSYEQYFGPGTRLTVT.

This chain joins TRBV28 and TRBJ1-1; D unclear. The CDR3 totals 14 residues. The V end was cut by 7 bases, the J end by 0 bases, with 12 bases between. Germline values: CDR1 MDHEN, CDR2 SYDVKM. CDR3 sequence: CASITGSMNTEAFF. The CDR3 nucleotides are TGTGCCAGCATAACGGGGTCCATGAACACTGAAGCTTTCTTT.

CDR3 amino acids: CASSWTGGTNEKLFF. As DNA, the CDR3 is TGTGCCAGCAGTTGGACAGGGGGGACTAATGAAAAACTGTTTTTT. V and J are TRBV6-5 and TRBJ1-4, with TRBD1 matching 10 bases. V shed 4 bases and J 2 bases; nucleotides not matched to a gene: 1. Germline CDR1 MNHEY, CDR2 SVGAGI. The CDR3 loop spans 15 amino acids.

This chain joins TRBV7-2 and TRBJ2-7; unclear D gene. Germline assignment: CDR1 SGHTA and CDR2 FQGNSA. Trimming stripped 7 bases from V and 2 bases from J, with 12 bases between. This CDR3 is built from 13 residues. CDR3 loop: CASTKGLTYEQYF. The DNA for the CDR3 is TGTGCCAGCACCAAGGGCCTTACCTACGAGCAGTACTTC.

This clone was seen more than once but under ten times. V gene TRBV20-1 combines with J gene TRBJ2-2; D is uncertain. Trimming took 3 bases from V and 5 from J, leaving 4 bases between them. CDR1 is DFQATT and CDR2 is SNEGSKA in the germline V gene (reference sequence). The CDR3 extends over 11 amino acids. The CDR3 DNA follows: TGCAGTGCTAGTAGAACCGGGGAGCTGTTTTTT. Protein product: CSASRTGELFF.

The V gene is TRBV25-1, the J gene TRBJ2-5; no reliable D call. CDR1 MGHDK and CDR2 SYGVNS come from the germline V gene. Trimming cost V 5 bases and J 5 bases, with 15 bases left between them. The CDR3 is 14 amino acids. CDR3 sequence (DNA): TGTGCCAGCAGTCTTTCTGTCTACGGCGAGACCCAGTACTTC. Its protein is CASSLSVYGETQYF. Looking up the rest from reference TRBV25-1 and TRBJ2-5 gives the full variable domain: EADIYQTPRYLVIGTGKKITLECSQTMGHDKMYWYQQDPGMELHLIHYSYGVNSTEKGDLSSESTVSRIRTEHFPLTLESARPSHTSQYLCASSLSVYGETQYFGPGTRLLVL.

The chain employs TRBV7-8 and TRBJ2-5, with D possibly called TRBD1 or TRBD2 (6 bases each). The V gene's germline CDR1 is SGHVS and CDR2 FQNEAQ. This CDR3 is 13 amino acids long. V was pared by 8 bases and J by 5 bases, with 15 bases between. Here the CDR3 reads CASGSLGGETQYF. The CDR3 nucleotides are TGTGCCAGCGGATCACTAGGGGGGGAGACCCAGTACTTC. Based on the CDR3 plus reference TRBV7-8 and TRBJ2-5, the full variable domain is GAGVSQSPRYKVAKRGQDVALRCDPISGHVSLFWYQQALGQGPEFLTYFQNEAQLDKSGLPSDRFFAERPEGSVSTLKIQRTQQEDSAVYLCASGSLGGETQYFGPGTRLLVL.

The J gene is TRBJ1-2, the V gene TRBV19; D is unclear. CDR1 and CDR2 from the germline V gene are LNHDA and SQIVND (reference sequence). Trimming left V 3 bases short and J 3 bases short, with 8 bases between. The CDR3 runs 13 residues. CDR3 loop: CASSMNGDYGYTF. Here the CDR3 DNA reads TGTGCCAGTAGTATGAACGGGGACTATGGCTACACCTTC.

This chain joins TRBV7-9 and TRBJ1-5; D call uncertain. Deletions cut 3 bases from V and 4 bases from J, with 4 bases between. The length of the CDR3 is 12 residues. Per germline, CDR1 SEHNR and CDR2 FQNEAQ (reference sequence). CDR3: CASSFLNQPQHF. As DNA, the CDR3 is TGTGCCAGCAGCTTTCTGAATCAGCCCCAGCATTTT.

The rearrangement uses TRBV11-3 and TRBJ2-1; tentative D call: TRBD1 (7 bases). Germline V lookup: CDR1 SGHNT, CDR2 YENEEA. Trimming took off 6 bases at V and 0 bases at J, with 12 bases between the two ends. The length of the CDR3 is 15 residues. The CDR3 reads CASSPGGSSYNEQFF. The CDR3, as DNA: TGTGCCAGCAGTCCAGGGGGGAGCTCCTACAATGAGCAGTTCTTC.